This T cell receptor (beta chain) was sequenced for a study of blood T cells in healthy people across ages. Study-level information: Through template switching, about one barcoded beta molecule was captured per two T cells, as measured in model experiments. General study results and limits: Compared with aged donors, long-lived donors showed fewer expanded clones, suggesting selection.

The germline CDR1 and CDR2 sequences are SEHNR and FQNEAQ (reference sequence). The CDR3 runs to 16 residues. As concerns this clonotype: Its antigen is not identified.

Donation came from healthy Caucasian individuals in Russia who were aged about 6 to 100. Samples each had at least 5.5 micrograms of total RNA extracted. Primed by a sample-barcoded 5' primer and a J-beta primer mix, a second PCR proceeded for roughly 6 to 12 cycles. Using its own MiXCR run on the 5' RACE reads, TCRdb lists one record per CDR3 protein. The sample includes around 1.5 million distinct CDR3 sequences, about 31% of them seen just once. The chain combines TRBV7-9 with TRBJ2-4; 11 positions match TRBD2. The J call may be wrong; the DNA end is better matched by TRBJ2-7. The material sequenced was blood. This TCR was recovered from a woman under 40 in good health. The CDR3 loop is CASSSPSGTSGYEQYF. For the CDR3, the DNA is TGTGCCAGCAGCTCCCCTTCCGGGACTAGCGGCTACGAGCAGTACTTC.